Given below is one T cell receptor (beta chain) in context. Its target is not known. The approximately 120-subject validation cohort, separate from the roughly 670-subject first cohort, included the donors. This specimen belongs to a study of cytomegalovirus exposure and HLA in healthy donors. Turning to the study itself: In a later analysis, it was reported that the 120 or so validation repertoires had been produced on the same platform as the 666 repertoires belonging to the first cohort.

The data were produced by immunoSEQ multiplex PCR, yet TCRdb's version contains in-frame clones alone and is incomplete. The repertoire holds about 330,000 clones, 87% seen once, with more than 0.9% in the top ten. Whole-study findings and limits: Among TCR beta chains, those listed as cytomegalovirus-associated numbered 164.

V was shortened by 6 bases and J by 2 bases, with 6 bases between the two germline ends. The CDR3 spans 11 residues. In germline, CDR1 is DFQATT, CDR2 SNEGSKA (reference sequence). The chain employs TRBV20-1 and TRBJ2-3; D unresolved. The sequencing input was PBMCs. This receptor was identified in a woman aged 30 to 39 in good health and CMV-seropositive. CDR3 sequence (DNA): TGCAGTGCCTATCCCACAGATACGCAGTATTTT. Translation gives CSAYPTDTQYF.